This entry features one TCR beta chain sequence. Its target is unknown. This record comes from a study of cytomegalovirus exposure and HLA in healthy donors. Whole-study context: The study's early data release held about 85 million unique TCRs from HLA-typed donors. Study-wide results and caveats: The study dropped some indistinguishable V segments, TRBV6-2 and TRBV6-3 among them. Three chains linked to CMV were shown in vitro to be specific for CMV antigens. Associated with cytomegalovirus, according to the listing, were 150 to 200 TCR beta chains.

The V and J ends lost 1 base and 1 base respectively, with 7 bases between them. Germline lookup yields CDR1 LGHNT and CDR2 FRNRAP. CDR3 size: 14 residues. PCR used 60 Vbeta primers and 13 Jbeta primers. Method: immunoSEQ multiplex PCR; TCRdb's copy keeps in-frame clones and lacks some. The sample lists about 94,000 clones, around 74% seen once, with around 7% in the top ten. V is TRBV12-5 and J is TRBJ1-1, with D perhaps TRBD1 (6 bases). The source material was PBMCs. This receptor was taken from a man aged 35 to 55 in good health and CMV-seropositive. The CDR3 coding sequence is TGTGCTAGTGGTTTGGAAGGGGGGAACACTGAAGCTTTCTTT. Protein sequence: CASGLEGGNTEAFF.